A selection of T cell receptor beta chains follows, all from one sample in a study of identical twins. TCRdb reanalysed the 5' RACE reads using MiXCR and keeps one entry per CDR3 protein. The repertoire holds 200,000 to 250,000 distinct CDR3 sequences, 5.5% to 7% seen once, with roughly 3.7% in the top ten. These data also formed part of another study, on yellow fever vaccine responses in identical twins.

Sequencing input: memory (CD45RO+) T cells sorted from blood. Receptor source: a woman aged 18-29 years in good health. CDR3s include the opening cysteine and the closing phenylalanine or tryptophan. Expanded clones get a size class; other rows say once, few or many, or leave the size out.

abundance,v_gene,CDR3aa
.,TRBV12-3/TRBV12-4,CASSSVIWGAKDEQFF
many,TRBV7-8,CASSLGSGIQRYSTDTQYF
.,TRBV7-8,CASSALAGVILYSSYEQYF
few,TRBV7-8,CASSLQGRSYEQYF
.,TRBV12-3/TRBV12-4,CASSFDGGGDTQYF
few,TRBV9,CASSATGSPNTEAFF
many,TRBV15,CATSRGSQMNTEAFF
few,TRBV28,CASSFLSARFTNEKLFF
.,TRBV5-1,CASSTWTGAETQYF
many,TRBV7-2,CASSSTGVSTEAFF